Shown below are 15 T cell receptor beta chains from a single sample sequenced in a study of blood T cell repertoires in COVID-19. Profiling relied on immunoSEQ multiplex PCR, and the TCRdb table lists in-frame clones only, not all of them. This table holds some 250,000 clones, 70% to 90% found once. Sequencing was performed on PBMCs or T cells enriched from blood (not recorded which). The source of these receptors is a woman in her 50s who had recovered from COVID-19.

The chain employs TRBV4-1 and TRBJ2-1; 8 bases align to TRBD1. The ends lost 1 base at V and 6 bases at J; junction bases unmatched: 8. Looked up from germline, CDR1 is MGHRA and CDR2 is YSYEKL. The CDR3 contains 16 residues. DNA of the CDR3: TGCGCCAGCAGCCAAGGACAGGGGAAGAAACCCAATGAGCAGTTCTTC. Protein product: CASSQGQGKKPNEQFF.

The chain combines TRBV5-1 with TRBJ2-2; 11 nucleotides align to TRBD2. Germline V lookup: CDR1 SGHRS, CDR2 YFSETQ. V shed 3 bases, J shed 5 bases, and the junction held 3 bases outside the gene matches. This CDR3 comprises 15 residues. The CDR3 DNA reads as TGCGCCAGCAGCTCACTAGCGGGAGAGACCGGGGAGCTGTTTTTT. This encodes CASSSLAGETGELFF.

The chain recombines TRBV18 with TRBJ1-6; D not certain. This CDR3 comprises 14 residues. The V gene lost 3 bases and the J gene lost 8 bases, with 11 bases spanning the gap. Germline CDR1 and CDR2: KGHSH and LQKENI. The CDR3 region has the DNA TGTGCCAGCTCACCTCAGGTGAGGGATTCACCCCTCCACTTT. It codes for CASSPQVRDSPLHF. Combining the CDR3 with reference TRBV18 and TRBJ1-6 gives the whole variable domain NAGVMQNPRHLVRRRGQEARLRCSPMKGHSHVYWYRQLPEEGLKFMVYLQKENIIDESGMPKERFSAEFPKEGPSILRIQQVVRGDSAAYFCASSPQVRDSPLHFGNGTRLTVT.

The V call is TRBV7-6, the J call TRBJ1-4, with D possibly being TRBD1 (5 bases). This CDR3 has 14 amino acids. Germline CDR1 is SGHVS and CDR2 is FNYEAQ. V was pared by 3 bases and J by 4 bases, with 9 bases between. CDR3 amino acids: CASSFGAHNEKLFF. CDR3 sequence (DNA): TGTGCCAGCAGCTTTGGGGCCCATAATGAAAAACTGTTTTTT.

The CDR3, as DNA: TGTGCCAGCAGCCCACCCCAAAGGACAGTAGTGAATGAGCAGTTCTTC. Residues: CASSPPQRTVVNEQFF. The V call is TRBV14, the J call TRBJ2-1; possibly TRBD1 for D (6 bases). Germline V CDR1 and CDR2: SGHDN, FVKESK. This CDR3 has 16 residues. V dropped 4 bases and J dropped 7 bases, with 20 bases sitting between them.

This clone was detected a few times. For the CDR3, the DNA is TGTGCCAGCAGCTTGGCAGGTACATACAATGAGCAGTTCTTC. As protein: CASSLAGTYNEQFF. V and J are TRBV5-6 and TRBJ2-1; no definite D call. Germline lookup yields CDR1 SGHDT and CDR2 YYEEEE. The CDR3 is 14 amino acids. V was pared by 0 bases and J by 4 bases, with 8 bases between.

The chain links TRBV19 to TRBJ2-1; 11 bases map to TRBD2. The CDR3 is 14 residues long. Germline V gives CDR1 LNHDA, CDR2 SQIVND (reference sequence). V was pared by 3 bases and J by 15 bases, with 10 bases of the junction left unmatched. CDR3 in DNA: TGTGCCAGTAGTATCAAGCTAGCGGGAGGTTTGGTGTTCTTC. It codes for CASSIKLAGGLVFF.

The V and J genes are TRBV28 and TRBJ1-1, with D possibly matching TRBD1 (5 bases). V gave up 4 bases and J gave up 0 bases, with 12 bases separating them. Germline V gives CDR1 MDHEN, CDR2 SYDVKM. The CDR3 sequence is 15 residues long. DNA of the CDR3: TGTGCCAGCAGTTCCCCCGCAGGGATGAACACTGAAGCTTTCTTT. Encoded protein: CASSSPAGMNTEAFF. The whole variable domain, remainder taken from reference TRBV28 and TRBJ1-1, is DVKVTQSSRYLVKRTGEKVFLECVQDMDHENMFWYRQDPGLGLRLIYFSYDVKMKEKGDIPEGYSVSREKKERFSLILESASTNQTSMYLCASSSPAGMNTEAFFGQGTRLTVV.

The genes are TRBV12-3 or TRBV12-4 and TRBJ2-3; no definite D call. Trimming stripped 7 bases from V and 6 bases from J, with 11 bases between. The CDR3 consists of 12 residues. DNA for the CDR3: TGTGCCAGCACCATTGATGGCGATACGCAGTATTTT. As protein: CASTIDGDTQYF.

The CDR3 region is CASSLLRDQFF. The CDR3 nucleotides are TGTGCCAGCAGCTTACTCAGGGATCAGTTCTTC. The chain couples TRBV11-2 to TRBJ2-1, with D tentatively TRBD1 (5 bases). Deletions cut 2 bases from V and 13 bases from J, with 9 bases between. CDR1 is SGHAT and CDR2 is FQNNGV in the germline V gene. CDR3 length equals 11 residues.

This chain links TRBV27 with TRBJ2-1, with 9 bases fitting TRBD1. The CDR3 loop spans 15 amino acids. Germline V lookup: CDR1 MNHEY, CDR2 SMNVEV (reference sequence). The junction had 4 bases not matched to a gene; V was cut back by 4 bases and J by 3 bases. Here the CDR3 reads CASSWTGDIYNEQFF. The CDR3 DNA is TGTGCCAGCAGTTGGACAGGGGACATCTACAATGAGCAGTTCTTC.

The chain has TRBV28 and TRBJ2-2; D gene ambiguous. CDR3 size: 12 residues. Per the germline V gene, CDR1 is MDHEN and CDR2 is SYDVKM. The V gene lost 6 bases and the J gene lost 0 bases, with 2 bases spanning the gap. The CDR3 bases are TGTGCCAGCAGCTCGAACACCGGGGAGCTGTTTTTT. It is translated as CASSSNTGELFF. Full variable domain (missing parts from reference TRBV28 and TRBJ2-2): DVKVTQSSRYLVKRTGEKVFLECVQDMDHENMFWYRQDPGLGLRLIYFSYDVKMKEKGDIPEGYSVSREKKERFSLILESASTNQTSMYLCASSSNTGELFFGEGSRLTVL.

The chain uses TRBV18 and TRBJ1-6, with D unresolved. The ends were cut back, 2 bases at V and 5 bases at J, with 10 bases in the middle. In germline, CDR1 is KGHSH, CDR2 LQKENI. The CDR3 spans 15 residues. The CDR3 DNA is TGTGCCAGCTCACCAACACAGCAAGATAATTCACCCCTCCACTTT. This translates into CASSPTQQDNSPLHF. The full variable domain, with the rest looked up from reference TRBV18 and TRBJ1-6, is NAGVMQNPRHLVRRRGQEARLRCSPMKGHSHVYWYRQLPEEGLKFMVYLQKENIIDESGMPKERFSAEFPKEGPSILRIQQVVRGDSAAYFCASSPTQQDNSPLHFGNGTRLTVT.

This chain links TRBV19 with TRBJ2-7; 7 bases match TRBD2. Germline V gene data show CDR1 as LNHDA and CDR2 as SQIVND (reference sequence). CDR3 length: 13 amino acids. Trimming cost V 5 bases and J 5 bases; bases outside gene matches: 6. The CDR3 DNA is TGTGCCAGTAGTGGTAGCGGGCGGGACGAGCAGTACTTC. Encoded protein: CASSGSGRDEQYF.

The V gene is TRBV5-6, the J gene TRBJ1-3; D is uncertain. The CDR3 loop spans 14 amino acids. V gave up 2 bases and J gave up 2 bases, with 8 bases separating them. Germline V gene data show CDR1 as SGHDT and CDR2 as YYEEEE. The DNA of the CDR3 is TGTGCCAGCAGCTTTCCGGGTGCTGGAAACACCATATATTTT. Amino acid sequence: CASSFPGAGNTIYF.